This T cell receptor beta chain was identified in a study of T cell repertoires in aging, cancer and after chemotherapy. Overall study context: The whole study produced a dataset of some 9 million TCR reads.

As for this clonotype: Its antigen is not known. A much larger clone lies a single base off, so this may be a read error.

In germline, CDR1 is SQVTM, CDR2 ANQGSEA. CDR3 size: 15 residues. Peripheral blood genomic DNA, not sorted cells or RNA, was the template. Study-level results: Rebound thymic output was suggested by rising median generation probability during chemotherapy in each cancer cohort. In cancer patients, declining TCR diversity with age involved lost richness and lost evenness.

Rearranged V-D-J TRB sequences were amplified with a mixed TRB-A/B primer pool. TCRdb recomputed calls from the multiplex PCR reads with MiXCR, one row per CDR3 protein. Of some 19,000 distinct CDR3 sequences in the sample, around 40% were seen once. J is TRBJ2-3 and V is TRBV29-1, with a tentative D call TRBD1 (5 bases). This clonotype was sampled from a human donor with a solid tumor. The sequenced sample consisted of blood. The CDR3 DNA reads as TGCAGCGTTGAAGATCAAGGGGATTCGACAGATATGCAGTATTTT. Amino acid sequence: CSVEDQGDSTDMQYF.